The 25 T cell receptor beta chains below come from one sample, sequenced in a study of CD8+ T cells in alopecia areata. As to treatment: oral pan-JAK inhibitor, 5-10 mg twice daily. As the sequencing template, cDNA was produced by extracting RNA and reverse transcribing it. Here immunoSEQ multiplex PCR was the method, and the copy in TCRdb shows in-frame clones only, minus some. The sample has 150,000 to 200,000 clones, around three fifths seen once. The sequencing here drew on CD4+ T cells sorted from blood, taken around week 49, from a patient treated with tofacitinib. All receptors derive from a human donor with alopecia areata.

V usage is TRBV2 and J usage is TRBJ2-5, with D maybe TRBD2 (6 bases). Germline CDR1 SNHLY, CDR2 FYNNEI. The CDR3 covers 14 residues. The V end lost 5 bases, the J end lost 4 bases, and 14 bases lay between the germline ends. Here the CDR3 reads CASSPGDPPETQYF. The CDR3 DNA follows: TGTGCCAGCAGTCCGGGGGACCCCCCAGAGACCCAGTACTTC.

The V call is TRBV30, the J call TRBJ2-7; 7 nucleotides align to TRBD1. V lost 0 bases and J lost 1; bases outside the gene matches: 3. The CDR3 sequence is 14 residues long. Germline values: CDR1 GTSNPN, CDR2 SVGIG (reference sequence). DNA for the CDR3: TGTGCCTGGAGTGTAGGGGGACAGTCCTACGAGCAGTACTTC. This codes for CAWSVGGQSYEQYF.

This rearrangement joins TRBV9 to TRBJ1-1; TRBD1 matches 9 bases. Germline V gene sequence: CDR1 SGDLS, CDR2 YYNGEE. The CDR3 runs 15 residues. J was trimmed by 4 bases and V by 5 bases; bases with no gene match: 9. The CDR3, as DNA: TGTGCCAGCAGGCCCACAGGGGGCAAGGGCACTGAAGCTTTCTTT. It specifies CASRPTGGKGTEAFF.

This chain links TRBV2 with TRBJ1-2; TRBD1 matches 8 bases. CDR1 and CDR2 from the germline V gene are SNHLY and FYNNEI. The CDR3 is 15 amino acids. Trimming removed 4 bases from V and 2 bases from J; junction bases left unmatched: 6. The CDR3 is CASSVRTGKNYGYTF. The CDR3 region has the DNA TGTGCCAGCAGTGTCCGGACAGGGAAAAACTATGGCTACACCTTC.

CDR3 bases: TGCAGCGTTGCCCTCTCGGGCGTAGGGACCCAGTACTTC. Translating gives CSVALSGVGTQYF. The chain recombines TRBV29-1 with TRBJ2-5; no clear D gene. Per germline, CDR1 SQVTM and CDR2 ANQGSEA. The CDR3 is 13 amino acids. V gave up 4 bases and J gave up 7 bases, with 16 bases separating them. The whole variable domain, remainder taken from reference TRBV29-1 and TRBJ2-5, is SAVISQKPSRDICQRGTSLTIQCQVDSQVTMMFWYRQQPGQSLTLIATANQGSEATYESGFVIDKFPISRPNLTFSTLTVSNMSPEDSSIYLCSVALSGVGTQYFGPGTRLLVL.

The CDR3 region is CASSEVVNSEAFF. The CDR3 DNA reads as TGTGCCAGCAGTGAAGTGGTCAACTCTGAAGCTTTCTTT. V gene TRBV2 combines with J gene TRBJ1-1; D not resolved. The ends were cut back, 1 base at V and 6 bases at J, with 9 bases in the middle. The CDR3 extends over 13 amino acids. Looked up from germline, CDR1 is SNHLY and CDR2 is FYNNEI.

The V and J genes are TRBV7-2 and TRBJ2-7, with D perhaps matching TRBD2 (5 bases). Germline assignment: CDR1 SGHTA and CDR2 FQGNSA. Trimming stripped 1 base from V and 9 bases from J, with 7 bases between. This CDR3 is built from 11 residues. The CDR3 region has the DNA TGTGCCAGCAGCTTAGTGACTACGCAGTACTTC. Amino acids: CASSLVTTQYF.

This rearrangement joins TRBV11-2 to TRBJ2-1; D might be TRBD2 (6 bases). The germline V gene encodes CDR1 SGHAT and CDR2 FQNNGV. The CDR3 loop spans 15 amino acids. Trimming left V 5 bases short and J 8 bases short, with 19 bases between. The CDR3 loop reads CASSRRPGDVDEQFF. For the CDR3, the DNA is TGTGCCAGCAGCCGAAGGCCGGGGGATGTAGATGAGCAGTTCTTC.

This clone was seen only a few times. The chain combines TRBV27 with TRBJ1-2; 7 bases line up with TRBD1. V dropped 4 bases and J dropped 2; count of bases not matched to a gene: 10. The V gene's germline CDR1 is MNHEY and CDR2 SMNVEV (reference sequence). CDR3 length equals 16 residues. The DNA for the CDR3 is TGTGCCAGCAGTTCCGGGACAGCAAATAGCAACTATGGCTACACCTTC. It codes for CASSSGTANSNYGYTF.

This clone turned up a few times. The chain joins TRBV4-1 to TRBJ1-4; D remains ambiguous. V dropped 1 base and J dropped 7 bases, with 7 bases sitting between them. The CDR3 covers 13 residues. Per germline, CDR1 MGHRA and CDR2 YSYEKL. The CDR3 DNA reads TGCGCCAGCAGCCAAGGGTTGGGTGAAAAACTGTTTTTT. It codes for CASSQGLGEKLFF.

The CDR3 region has the DNA TGCAGCGCCGTCGGTCCAGTGGAGCTTGAAGCTTTCTTT. It encodes CSAVGPVELEAFF. V gene TRBV29-1 combines with J gene TRBJ1-1; no reliable D call. The CDR3 covers 13 residues. Germline values: CDR1 SQVTM, CDR2 ANQGSEA. V lost 7 bases and J lost 7, with 19 bases in between.

The chain combines TRBV20-1 with TRBJ2-3, with 8 bases fitting TRBD1. Per germline, CDR1 DFQATT and CDR2 SNEGSKA (reference sequence). Trimming took 5 bases from V and 10 from J; bases not matched to a gene: 5. This CDR3 spans 11 amino acids. The CDR3, as DNA: TGCAGTGCTGAGAACAGGGGGGCGCAGTATTTT. It codes for CSAENRGAQYF.

In its sample, this clone was seen a few times. The chain links TRBV30 to TRBJ2-7; 8 bases align to TRBD2. Germline CDR1 is GTSNPN and CDR2 is SVGIG (reference sequence). Trimming cost V 5 bases and J 0 bases; bases outside gene matches: 6. This CDR3 is 14 amino acids long. For the CDR3, the DNA is TGTGCCTGGCCGGGACTAGTCCTCTCCTACGAGCAGTACTTC. It codes for CAWPGLVLSYEQYF.

V is TRBV2 and J is TRBJ1-2; 10 bases are shared with TRBD1. From germline, CDR1 is SNHLY and CDR2 FYNNEI. The CDR3 contains 15 residues. The V gene end was trimmed by 8 bases and the J gene end by 5 bases; junction bases not matched to a gene: 11. In DNA, the CDR3 is TGTGCCAGCCACCTAACCGGGACAGGGGAATATGGCTACACCTTC. Its protein product is CASHLTGTGEYGYTF.

This clone has more than one count but fewer than ten. The gene calls are TRBV12-5 and TRBJ2-7; D may be TRBD1 or TRBD2 (5 bases each). V was cut by 1 base and J by 4 bases, with 14 bases left in between. The CDR3 is 15 amino acids. Germline lookup yields CDR1 LGHNT and CDR2 FRNRAP. The CDR3 loop reads CASGLGQSGGYEQYF. CDR3 nucleotides: TGTGCTAGTGGTTTGGGACAGAGTGGGGGTTACGAGCAGTACTTC.

The chain carries TRBV7-3 and TRBJ2-2, with D unclear. CDR1 SGHTA and CDR2 FQGTGA come from the germline V gene. This CDR3 spans 13 amino acids. V dropped 7 bases and J dropped 8 bases, with 14 bases sitting between them. CDR3 nucleotides: TGTGCCAGCAACCCTTCCCATGGTGGGGAGCTGTTTTTT. Its translation: CASNPSHGGELFF.

This clone was seen a handful of times. This chain joins TRBV5-1 and TRBJ2-3; TRBD2 aligns across 12 bases. The CDR3 runs to 15 residues. The V and J ends lost 1 base and 5 bases, in that order; junction bases with no gene match: 2. Germline V gene data show CDR1 as SGHRS and CDR2 as YFSETQ. CDR3 residues: CASSLTSGGLDTQYF. The CDR3, as DNA: TGCGCCAGCAGCTTGACTAGCGGGGGGTTAGATACGCAGTATTTT.

The sample holds a few counts of this clone. The genes are TRBV27 and TRBJ1-4; D is ambiguous. This CDR3 is built from 14 residues. V lost 0 bases and J lost 4, with 6 bases in between. CDR1 and CDR2 (germline): MNHEY, SMNVEV (reference sequence). The CDR3 nucleotides read TGTGCCAGCAGTTTATCCAGGATTAATGAAAAACTGTTTTTT. Its protein is CASSLSRINEKLFF.

The sample holds a few counts of this clone. The chain combines TRBV19 with TRBJ2-2; no reliable D call. V lost 2 bases and J 4 bases, leaving 2 bases between the germline ends. The CDR3 runs 12 residues. Per germline, CDR1 LNHDA and CDR2 SQIVND (reference sequence). The CDR3 DNA follows: TGTGCCAGTAGTATAAGCACCGGGGAGCTGTTTTTT. This gives the protein CASSISTGELFF. The variable domain in full, completed from reference TRBV19 and TRBJ2-2, reads DGGITQSPKYLFRKEGQNVTLSCEQNLNHDAMYWYRQDPGQGLRLIYYSQIVNDFQKGDIAEGYSVSREKKESFPLTVTSAQKNPTAFYLCASSISTGELFFGEGSRLTVL.

The chain employs TRBV5-1 and TRBJ2-3; D possibly corresponds to TRBD2 (5 bases). CDR1 is SGHRS and CDR2 is YFSETQ in the germline V gene. V lost 4 bases to trimming and J lost 0 bases, with 9 bases between them. CDR3 length: 14 residues. CDR3 DNA sequence: TGCGCCAGCAGCCAAAGCGGAAGCACAGATACGCAGTATTTT. Translated: CASSQSGSTDTQYF.

The V call is TRBV30, the J call TRBJ1-2, with D possibly matching TRBD1 (5 bases). V lost 0 bases to trimming and J lost 6 bases, with 17 bases between them. The CDR3 extends over 15 amino acids. In germline, CDR1 is GTSNPN, CDR2 SVGIG (reference sequence). The CDR3 is CAWSVLRFTGDGYTF. The CDR3 DNA reads as TGTGCCTGGAGTGTACTAAGGTTCACGGGGGATGGCTACACCTTC.

V and J are TRBV7-2 and TRBJ1-2, with TRBD1 identical over 8 bases. Unmatched junction bases numbered 10, after V lost 5 bases and J lost 2 bases. Germline lookup yields CDR1 SGHTA and CDR2 FQGNSA. The length of the CDR3 is 16 residues. CDR3 residues: CASSLLWTGLNYGYTF. DNA for the CDR3: TGTGCCAGCAGCCTGCTCTGGACAGGGCTGAACTATGGCTACACCTTC.

The chain uses TRBV30 and TRBJ2-4; 7 bases map to TRBD1. The germline V gene encodes CDR1 GTSNPN and CDR2 SVGIG (reference sequence). Losses at the gene ends were 0 bases for V and 7 bases for J; bases not matched to a gene: 12. The CDR3 contains 16 residues. CDR3 loop: CAWSVPHNRGSNIQYF. The CDR3 region has the DNA TGTGCCTGGAGTGTACCCCATAACAGGGGATCGAACATTCAGTACTTC.

V is TRBV25-1 and J is TRBJ1-1; D uncertain. The CDR3 is made up of 13 amino acids. The germline gives CDR1 MGHDK, CDR2 SYGVNS. Trimming shortened V by 10 bases and J by 6 bases, and 18 bases separated the two germline ends. The CDR3 region has the DNA TGTGCCACAGTCGAAGACCGCACTTCTGAAGCTTTCTTT. Protein product: CATVEDRTSEAFF.

The chain combines TRBV29-1 with TRBJ2-3; a weak D match, TRBD1 (7 bases). The CDR3 spans 11 residues. Germline values: CDR1 SQVTM, CDR2 ANQGSEA. With 7 bases removed from V and 8 bases from J, the gap between germline ends came to 13 bases. The CDR3, as DNA: TGCAGCGCGCGACAGGGAGGTACGCAGTATTTT. Encoded protein: CSARQGGTQYF.